One and the same sample provided the 14 T cell receptor beta chains below, sequenced in a study of blood T cell repertoires in COVID-19. Clones were read by immunoSEQ multiplex PCR, and TCRdb kept only the in-frame ones, dropping some. Altogether roughly 30,000 clones are present, about 90% being singletons, with the ten largest covering about 3.2%. The sequencing input was peripheral blood. These receptors were obtained from a human donor in a cohort sampled during active COVID-19.

V gene TRBV29-1 combines with J gene TRBJ1-2, with 12 bases identical to TRBD1. Trimming at V came to 4 bases and at J to 7 bases, leaving 4 bases not matched to a gene. From germline, CDR1 is SQVTM and CDR2 ANQGSEA. This CDR3 region has 13 residues. The CDR3 nucleotides are TGCAGCGTTGGGGACAGGGGGCGCGGTGGCTACACCTTC. It is translated as CSVGDRGRGGYTF.

This sequence joins TRBV6-6 and TRBJ2-1, with TRBD2 matching over 9 bases. Germline lookup yields CDR1 MNHNY and CDR2 SVGAGI (reference sequence). The junction had 2 bases not matched to a gene; V was cut back by 2 bases and J by 6 bases. The CDR3 totals 14 residues. This CDR3 is CASSYGTSFNEQFF. Here the CDR3 DNA reads TGTGCCAGCAGTTACGGGACTAGCTTCAATGAGCAGTTCTTC.

The V call is TRBV11-3, the J call TRBJ2-3, with TRBD2 matching 9 bases. V lost 2 bases, J lost 1 base, and 1 base stayed unmatched. The V gene's germline CDR1 is SGHNT and CDR2 YENEEA. This CDR3 comprises 15 residues. The chain's CDR3 is CASSLQRGGTDTQYF. The CDR3 DNA reads TGTGCCAGCAGCTTACAGCGGGGGGGCACAGATACGCAGTATTTT.

The CDR3 nucleotides are TGTGCCAGCAGCAGCACAGGGCTGGGGGAGCTGTTTTTT. It is translated as CASSSTGLGELFF. The V call is TRBV7-2, the J call TRBJ2-2, with D possibly matching TRBD1 (6 bases). The CDR3 contains 13 residues. Germline CDR1 is SGHTA and CDR2 is FQGNSA. V lost 5 bases, J lost 8 bases, and 12 bases lay in between.

CDR3 region: CASSLGLAGGETQYF. CDR3 DNA sequence: TGTGCCAGCAGCTTGGGCCTAGCGGGGGGAGAGACCCAGTACTTC. V and J are TRBV5-4 and TRBJ2-5, with 11 bases lining up with TRBD2. CDR1 SGHNT and CDR2 YYREEE come from the germline V gene (reference sequence). This CDR3 is built from 15 residues. V gave up 0 bases and J gave up 4 bases; unmatched junction bases: 2.

The chain employs TRBV20-1 and TRBJ1-1; D unresolved. V was shortened by 2 bases and J by 1 base, with 2 bases between the two germline ends. Germline CDR1 DFQATT, CDR2 SNEGSKA (reference sequence). This CDR3 comprises 11 residues. CDR3 residues: CSARQNTEAFF. As DNA, the CDR3 is TGCAGTGCTAGACAGAACACTGAAGCTTTCTTT.

The gene calls are TRBV6-5 and TRBJ2-1, with TRBD2 matching over 7 bases. Losses at the gene ends were 10 bases for V and 9 bases for J; bases not matched to a gene: 9. The V gene's germline CDR1 is MNHEY and CDR2 SVGAGI. This CDR3 comprises 12 residues. Here the CDR3 reads CAMGGGVGEQFF. In nucleotides, the CDR3 is TGTGCCATGGGCGGGGGAGTTGGTGAGCAGTTCTTC.

The V call is TRBV19, the J call TRBJ1-5, with 8 positions matching TRBD1. Germline CDR1 is LNHDA and CDR2 is SQIVND (reference sequence). V shed 6 bases, J shed 3 bases, and the junction held 4 bases outside the gene matches. This CDR3 spans 14 amino acids. CDR3 loop: CASSHRGYNQPQHF. CDR3 in DNA: TGTGCCAGTAGCCACAGGGGGTACAATCAGCCCCAGCATTTT.

This chain connects TRBV5-1 to TRBJ2-7; no clear D gene. Between the trimmed V and J ends, which lost 5 bases and 4 bases, there was a span of 10 bases. This CDR3 has 12 amino acids. Germline V gene sequence: CDR1 SGHRS, CDR2 YFSETQ. The CDR3 DNA follows: TGCGCCAGCAGGACATCTTCGTACGAGCAGTACTTC. It codes for CASRTSSYEQYF.

The DNA for the CDR3 is TGTGCCAGCAGGCTGGAGGGACAGGTGGATGGCTACACCTTC. This codes for CASRLEGQVDGYTF. The chain links TRBV2 to TRBJ1-2; TRBD1 matches at 8 bases. Germline V gives CDR1 SNHLY, CDR2 FYNNEI. Trimming removed 6 bases from V and 6 bases from J; junction bases left unmatched: 9. The CDR3 has 14 residues.

The rearrangement links TRBV6-2 or TRBV6-3 to TRBJ2-5, with 8 bases identical to TRBD2. The trim removed 5 bases at V and 7 bases at J, leaving 12 bases unmatched. The CDR3 is 15 amino acids. Germline-derived CDR1 and CDR2 are MNHEY and SVGEGT. The CDR3 DNA sequence: TGTGCCAGCAGTCACACCGGGACCGGGAGGGGGACCCAGTACTTC. It codes for CASSHTGTGRGTQYF.

J is TRBJ1-2 and V is TRBV7-2; 7 nucleotides align to TRBD1. The CDR3 extends over 14 amino acids. Germline V lookup: CDR1 SGHTA, CDR2 FQGNSA. The J segment lost 4 bases and the V segment lost 5 bases, leaving 7 bases of the junction unmatched. CDR3 sequence (DNA): TGTGCCAGCAGCACCTCCGAGGGGGCCTATGGCTACACCTTC. Amino acid sequence: CASSTSEGAYGYTF.

V is TRBV18 and J is TRBJ2-3; tentative D call: TRBD2 (5 bases). CDR3 length: 18 residues. CDR1 KGHSH and CDR2 LQKENI come from the germline V gene. Trimming pared 3 bases from V and 1 base from J, leaving 20 bases between. The CDR3 region is CASSPPLPGGHGTDTQYF. CDR3 in DNA: TGTGCCAGCTCACCCCCCCTCCCCGGCGGGCACGGCACAGATACGCAGTATTTT.

This clone came up once. This chain joins TRBV6-4 and TRBJ1-2, with 11 bases matching TRBD1. Germline values: CDR1 MRHNA, CDR2 SNTAGT. CDR3 length: 15 amino acids. The ends lost 4 bases at V and 4 bases at J; junction bases unmatched: 5. CDR3 nucleotides: TGTGCCAGCAGTGCCCAAGGGACAGGGGGCTATGGCTACACCTTC. Amino acids: CASSAQGTGGYGYTF.